This TCR beta chain was captured by sequencing in a study of tumor-infiltrating lymphocytes in primary liver carcinoma. Study-wide results and limits: Only about 8-25% of top clones occurred in every one of the five tumor regions.

Making TCR beta cDNA involved roughly 0.55 ug total RNA and a constant-region primer. Three nested multiplex PCR rounds, a slightly modified ARM-PCR method, built the TCR beta libraries. Each of the first two PCR rounds ran approximately 10 cycles with TRBV1-TRBV30 forward and C-beta reverse primers. TCRdb reprocessed the multiplex PCR reads via MiXCR and lists one record per CDR3 protein. The sample holds about 48,000 distinct CDR3 sequences, around 79% seen once. There are many counts of this clonotype. Its antigen is not identified. Scientists recovered RNA and DNA together from roughly 20-30 mg of unsorted bulk tissue. There were five separate regions sampled from each tumor. J gave up 0 bases and V 10 bases, and 5 bases lay outside the gene matches. This CDR3 contains 14 residues.

The chain couples TRBV12-3 or TRBV12-4 to TRBJ2-1, with 8 nucleotides matching TRBD2. The sample comprised liver tumor tissue from sampling region 3. Sample subset: tumor region T3, left-lateral pole. The source of this sequence is a man in his forties or fifties with primary liver carcinoma and hepatitis B virus infection. Here the CDR3 reads CATLAGLSYNEQFF. The CDR3 DNA follows: TGTGCCACGCTAGCGGGCCTCTCCTACAATGAGCAGTTCTTC.